This T cell receptor beta chain was retrieved from a study of cytomegalovirus exposure and HLA in healthy donors. Study as a whole: Of some 400 genotyped donors, around 80% grouped in the Caucasian-associated ancestry cluster.

Study-wide results and limits: Reports showed the classifier diagnosing cytomegalovirus status with high specificity and sensitivity.

Trimming pared 0 bases from V and 2 bases from J, leaving 14 bases between. This CDR3 has 16 amino acids. Germline lookup yields CDR1 SGHNT and CDR2 YYREEE (reference sequence). The PCR ran on 60 Vbeta and 13 Jbeta primers. The method was immunoSEQ multiplex PCR; TCRdb's version includes in-frame clones alone and lacks a portion of them. The table lists 90,000 or so clones, approximately 76% of them singletons. About this clone: The antigen is not known.

This sequence was found in a man aged 25 to 40 in good health and CMV-seropositive. The chain employs TRBV5-4 and TRBJ1-2, with D possibly matching TRBD1 (6 bases). Sequences were obtained from PBMCs. CDR3 protein: CASSLGGGSSNYGYTF. Here the CDR3 DNA reads TGTGCCAGCAGCTTGGGCGGGGGCTCATCCAACTATGGCTACACCTTC.